This paragraph covers one TCR beta chain sequence. This entry comes from a study of blood T cell repertoires in COVID-19. The overall study: The United States, Italy and Spain supplied acute and convalescent COVID-19 samples. Sources were T cells, B-cell-depleted T cells, or PBMCs; the material itself was cDNA or gDNA.

Authors' processing steps: Reference gene primer amplification gave nucleated cell count estimates. Produced via immunoSEQ multiplex PCR; TCRdb's table is partial and in-frame only. V, J and clone size are those of that table, while D and trimming were read from the DNA. The sample consists of around 340,000 clones, around 83% of them appearing once. Trimming removed 3 bases from V and 3 bases from J, with 9 bases in between. The CDR3 consists of 14 residues. The germline V gene encodes CDR1 LGHNA and CDR2 YSLEER. This rearrangement joins TRBV4-3 to TRBJ1-3; D unclear. This sequence originates from a man younger than 45 with active or convalescent COVID-19. Sequenced input: peripheral blood. In DNA form, the CDR3 reads TGCGCCAGCAGCCAGAGCAATCTTGGAAACACCATATATTTT. This gives the protein CASSQSNLGNTIYF.